The sequence of this T cell receptor beta chain was determined in a study of OX40 agonist ivuxolimab in advanced cancers. Study-level information: Intravenous ivuxolimab was administered to patients every 2 weeks at 0.01 to 10 mg/kg.

This clone was observed a single time. Its antigen is undetermined. The CDR3 consists of 15 residues. In germline, CDR1 is SGHNT, CDR2 YYREEE (reference sequence). J lost 2 bases, V lost 3 bases, and 8 bases had no gene match. Broader study findings: Near-lowest levels of clonal expansion characterized partial responders at 0.1-3.0 mg/kg. Researchers did not determine the expanded peripheral T cells' antigen specificity.

Assay used: immunoSEQ multiplex PCR; TCRdb lists only in-frame clones, some missing. In the table there are 55,000 to 75,000 clones, approximately 84% of which are singletons. The receptor was derived from an adult with an advanced solid tumor such as melanoma, head and neck, liver or kidney cancer. The genes are TRBV5-4 and TRBJ2-7; 7 bases are a match to TRBD2. Sequences were derived from CD4+ or CD8+ T cells sorted from blood, sampled in a trial of the OX40 agonist ivuxolimab. The CDR3 protein is CASSSKSGEAYEQYF. The CDR3 nucleotides read TGTGCCAGCAGCTCCAAGAGCGGGGAGGCCTACGAGCAGTACTTC.